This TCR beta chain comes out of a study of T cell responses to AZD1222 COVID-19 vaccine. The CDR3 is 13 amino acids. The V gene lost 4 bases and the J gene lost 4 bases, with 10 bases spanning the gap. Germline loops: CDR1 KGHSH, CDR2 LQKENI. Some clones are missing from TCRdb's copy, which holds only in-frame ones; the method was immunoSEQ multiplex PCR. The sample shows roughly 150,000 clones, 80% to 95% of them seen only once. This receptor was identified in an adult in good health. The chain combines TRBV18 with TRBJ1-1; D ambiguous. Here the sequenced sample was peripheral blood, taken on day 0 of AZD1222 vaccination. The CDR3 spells CASSLTESTEAFF. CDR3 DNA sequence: TGTGCCAGCTCACTCACCGAGTCCACTGAAGCTTTCTTT.